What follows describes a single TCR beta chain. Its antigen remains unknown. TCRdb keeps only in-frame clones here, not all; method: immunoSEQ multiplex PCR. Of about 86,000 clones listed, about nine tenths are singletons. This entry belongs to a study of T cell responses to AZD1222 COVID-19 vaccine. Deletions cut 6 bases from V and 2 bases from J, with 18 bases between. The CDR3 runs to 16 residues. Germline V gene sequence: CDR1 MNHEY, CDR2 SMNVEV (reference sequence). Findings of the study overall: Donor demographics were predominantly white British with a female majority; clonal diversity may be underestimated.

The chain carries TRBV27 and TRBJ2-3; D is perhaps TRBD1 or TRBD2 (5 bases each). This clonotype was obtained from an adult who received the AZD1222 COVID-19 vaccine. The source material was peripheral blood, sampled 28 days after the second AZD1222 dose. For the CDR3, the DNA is TGTGCCAGCAGCTTAATGGGACCTTGGAACACAGATACGCAGTATTTT. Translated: CASSLMGPWNTDTQYF.